This T cell receptor (beta chain) derives from a study of cytomegalovirus exposure and HLA in healthy donors. General study points: Researchers reported that a few CMV-associated chains were confirmed in vitro as CMV antigen-specific.

Turning to this clone: The antigen remains undetermined.

The CDR3 spans 15 residues. Looked up from germline, CDR1 is SGHTA and CDR2 is FQGNSA. PCR was performed using 60 Vbeta and 13 Jbeta primers. TCRdb's table, derived via immunoSEQ multiplex PCR, lists solely in-frame clones and lacks some. The repertoire holds 180,000 or so clones, about 75% seen once, with around 8.3% in the top ten. V is TRBV7-2 and J is TRBJ2-5, with 14 nucleotides matching TRBD2. Judging by the DNA end, TRBJ2-7 fits better; the J call may be wrong. The receptor was derived from a woman aged 40 to 50 in good health and CMV-seropositive. The material sequenced was PBMCs. The CDR3 DNA follows: TGTGCCAGCAGCTCGACTAGCGGGAGGGCCTACGAGCAGTACTTC. It specifies CASSSTSGRAYEQYF.